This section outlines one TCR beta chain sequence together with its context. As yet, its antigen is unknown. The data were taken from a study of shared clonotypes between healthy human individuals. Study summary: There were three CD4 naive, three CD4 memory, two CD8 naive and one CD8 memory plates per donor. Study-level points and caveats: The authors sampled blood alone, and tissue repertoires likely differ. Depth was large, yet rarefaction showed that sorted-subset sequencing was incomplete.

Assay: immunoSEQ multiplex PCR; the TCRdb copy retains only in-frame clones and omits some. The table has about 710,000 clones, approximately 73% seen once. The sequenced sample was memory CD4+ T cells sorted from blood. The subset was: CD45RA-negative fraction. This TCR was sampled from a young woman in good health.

The CDR3 loop reads CASNLPDSYSYEQYF. The CDR3 coding sequence is TGTGCCAGCAACCTCCCGGACAGCTACTCCTACGAGCAGTACTTC. This rearrangement joins TRBV28 to TRBJ2-7; TRBD1 is a possible D gene (6 bases). Per germline, CDR1 MDHEN and CDR2 SYDVKM. Trimming took 7 bases from V and 0 from J, leaving 16 bases between them. This CDR3 region has 15 residues. The full variable domain, completed using reference TRBV28 and TRBJ2-7, is DVKVTQSSRYLVKRTGEKVFLECVQDMDHENMFWYRQDPGLGLRLIYFSYDVKMKEKGDIPEGYSVSREKKERFSLILESASTNQTSMYLCASNLPDSYSYEQYFGPGTRLTVT.